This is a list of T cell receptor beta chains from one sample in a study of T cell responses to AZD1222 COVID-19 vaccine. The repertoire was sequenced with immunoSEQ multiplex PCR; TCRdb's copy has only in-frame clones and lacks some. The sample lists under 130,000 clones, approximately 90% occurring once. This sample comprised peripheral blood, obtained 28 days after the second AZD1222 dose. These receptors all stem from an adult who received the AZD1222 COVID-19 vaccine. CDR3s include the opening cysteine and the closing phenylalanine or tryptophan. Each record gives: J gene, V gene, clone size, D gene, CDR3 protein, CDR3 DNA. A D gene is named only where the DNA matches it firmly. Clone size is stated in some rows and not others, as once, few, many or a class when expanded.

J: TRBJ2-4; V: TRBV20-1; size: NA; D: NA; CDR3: CSATEGVDQYF; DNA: TGCAGTGCTACTGAAGGAGTGGATCAGTACTTC
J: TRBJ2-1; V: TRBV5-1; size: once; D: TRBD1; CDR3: CASSFRDSAFSYNEQFF; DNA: TGCGCCAGCAGCTTCAGGGACAGCGCCTTCTCCTACAATGAGCAGTTCTTC
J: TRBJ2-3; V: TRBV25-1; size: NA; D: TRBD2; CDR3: CASSDLLAGGGADTQYF; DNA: TGTGCCAGCAGTGATCTACTAGCGGGAGGGGGGGCAGATACGCAGTATTTT
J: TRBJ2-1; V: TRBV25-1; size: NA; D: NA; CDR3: CASSELSLGPYNEQFF; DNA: TGTGCCAGCAGTGAACTGTCGCTTGGGCCTTACAATGAGCAGTTCTTC
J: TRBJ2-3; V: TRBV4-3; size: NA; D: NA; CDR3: CASSQVKTTDTQYF; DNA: TGCGCCAGCAGCCAAGTGAAAACGACAGATACGCAGTATTTT
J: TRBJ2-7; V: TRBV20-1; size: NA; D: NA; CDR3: CSARYASEQYF; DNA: TGCAGTGCTAGATATGCCTCCGAGCAGTACTTC
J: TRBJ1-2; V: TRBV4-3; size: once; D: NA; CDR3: CASSQSRTGNYGYTF; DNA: TGCGCCAGCAGCCAATCTCGGACGGGGAACTATGGCTACACCTTC
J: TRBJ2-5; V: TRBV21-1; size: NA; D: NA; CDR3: CASSSRTSGYSQYF; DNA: TGTGCCAGCAGCTCCCGGACTAGCGGGTATTCCCAGTACTTC
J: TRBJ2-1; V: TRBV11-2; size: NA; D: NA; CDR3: CASSLNRVFDEQFF; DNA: TGTGCCAGCAGCTTAAACAGGGTATTCGATGAGCAGTTCTTC
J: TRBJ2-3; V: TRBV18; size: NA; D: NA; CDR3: CASSNVDGDTDTQYF; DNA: TGTGCCAGCTCAAACGTCGACGGAGACACAGATACGCAGTATTTT
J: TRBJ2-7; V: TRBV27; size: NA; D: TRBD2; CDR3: CASSWGRGRVSYEQYF; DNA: TGTGCCAGCAGTTGGGGTCGAGGGAGGGTCTCCTACGAGCAGTACTTC
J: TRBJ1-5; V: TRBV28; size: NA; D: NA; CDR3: CASSLGGPLQPQHF; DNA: TGTGCCAGCAGTTTAGGGGGGCCGCTTCAGCCCCAGCATTTT
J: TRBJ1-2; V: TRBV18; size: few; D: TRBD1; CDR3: CASSPDRTNYGYTF; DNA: TGTGCCAGCTCACCGGACAGGACTAACTATGGCTACACCTTC
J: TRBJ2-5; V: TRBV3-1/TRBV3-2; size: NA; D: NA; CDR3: CASSQGWAALRGETQYF; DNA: TGTGCCAGCAGCCAAGGTTGGGCCGCTCTCAGGGGAGAGACCCAGTACTTC
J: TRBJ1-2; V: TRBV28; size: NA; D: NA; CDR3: CASSLTGTNGYTF; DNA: TGTGCCAGCAGCCTAACAGGGACTAATGGCTACACCTTC
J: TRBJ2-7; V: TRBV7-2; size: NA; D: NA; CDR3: CASSLRPSYEQYF; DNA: TGTGCCAGCAGCTTACGACCCAGCTACGAGCAGTACTTC
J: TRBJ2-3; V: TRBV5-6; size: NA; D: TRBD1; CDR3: CASSLDRGGDTQYF; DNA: TGTGCCAGCAGCTTAGACAGGGGAGGAGATACGCAGTATTTT
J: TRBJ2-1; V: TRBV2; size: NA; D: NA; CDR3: CAGSTGNNEQFF; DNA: TGTGCCGGGAGTACAGGGAACAATGAGCAGTTCTTC
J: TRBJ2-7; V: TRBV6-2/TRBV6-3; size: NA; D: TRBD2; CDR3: CASSNPPASGRESSYEQYF; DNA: TGTGCCAGCAGCAACCCCCCGGCTAGCGGGAGGGAAAGCTCCTACGAGCAGTACTTC
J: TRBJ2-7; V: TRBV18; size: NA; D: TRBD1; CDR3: CASSQSRDRVGYEQYF; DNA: TGTGCCAGCTCACAGAGCCGGGACAGGGTCGGTTACGAGCAGTACTTC
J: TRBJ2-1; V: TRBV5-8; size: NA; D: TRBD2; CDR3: CASSSEVAGGFYNEQFF; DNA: TGTGCCAGCAGCTCGGAAGTAGCGGGAGGGTTTTACAATGAGCAGTTCTTC
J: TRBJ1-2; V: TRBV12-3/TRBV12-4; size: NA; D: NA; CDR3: CASSLTFDYGYTF; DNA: TGTGCCAGCAGTTTAACATTCGACTATGGCTACACCTTC
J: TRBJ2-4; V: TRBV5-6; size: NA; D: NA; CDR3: CASSLPSIGPVENIQYF; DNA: TGTGCCAGCAGCTTGCCTTCTATCGGGCCGGTGGAAAACATTCAGTACTTC
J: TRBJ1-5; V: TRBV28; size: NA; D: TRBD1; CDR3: CASSPTGRNQPQHF; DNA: TGTGCCAGCAGCCCGACAGGGCGAAATCAGCCCCAGCATTTT
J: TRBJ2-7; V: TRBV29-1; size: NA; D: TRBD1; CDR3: CSVEDDRELGYEQYF; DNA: TGCAGCGTTGAAGATGACAGGGAGCTTGGCTACGAGCAGTACTTC
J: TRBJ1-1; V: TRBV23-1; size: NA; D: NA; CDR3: CASSQSRGLDTEAFF; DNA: TGCGCCAGCAGTCAATCTCGAGGGTTGGACACTGAAGCTTTCTTT
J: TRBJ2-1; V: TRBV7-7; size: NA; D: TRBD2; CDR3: CASSRGLLGSNEQFF; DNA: TGTGCTAGCAGCCGGGGACTATTAGGCTCGAATGAGCAGTTCTTC
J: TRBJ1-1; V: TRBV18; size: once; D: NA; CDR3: CASSSGGGTEAFF; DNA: TGTGCCAGCTCATCAGGCGGGGGCACTGAAGCTTTCTTT
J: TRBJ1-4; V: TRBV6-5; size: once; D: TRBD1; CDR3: CASKGQGTTNEKLFF; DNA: TGTGCCAGCAAAGGACAGGGGACGACTAATGAAAAACTGTTTTTT
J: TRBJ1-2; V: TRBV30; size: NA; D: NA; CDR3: CAWSALREGYGYTF; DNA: TGTGCCTGGAGTGCTCTACGGGAAGGCTATGGCTACACCTTC
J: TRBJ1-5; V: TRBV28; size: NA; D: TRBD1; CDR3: CASSFNQGASQPQHF; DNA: TGTGCCAGCAGTTTCAATCAGGGGGCATCTCAGCCCCAGCATTTT
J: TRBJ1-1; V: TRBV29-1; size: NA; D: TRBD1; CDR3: CSVTPGTVITEAFF; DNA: TGCAGCGTGACACCCGGGACAGTGATCACTGAAGCTTTCTTT
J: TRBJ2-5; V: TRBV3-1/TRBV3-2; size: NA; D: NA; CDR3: CASSQDLGSIGETQYF; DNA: TGTGCCAGCAGCCAAGATCTAGGCAGTATAGGGGAGACCCAGTACTTC
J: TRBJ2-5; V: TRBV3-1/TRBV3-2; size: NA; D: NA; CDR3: CASSQVEGTMAQYF; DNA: TGTGCCAGCAGCCAAGTCGAGGGTACGATGGCCCAGTACTTC
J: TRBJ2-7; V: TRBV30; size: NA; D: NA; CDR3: CAWTPLVRSGSYEQYF; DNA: TGTGCCTGGACCCCCTTGGTGAGGTCGGGCTCCTACGAGCAGTACTTC
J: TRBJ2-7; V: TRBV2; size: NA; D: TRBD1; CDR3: CASSPVGTGYEQYF; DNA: TGTGCCAGCAGTCCCGTCGGGACAGGCTACGAGCAGTACTTC
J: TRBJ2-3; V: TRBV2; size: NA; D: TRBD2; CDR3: CASSEGLAGGADTQYF; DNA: TGTGCCAGCAGTGAGGGACTAGCGGGAGGGGCAGATACGCAGTATTTT
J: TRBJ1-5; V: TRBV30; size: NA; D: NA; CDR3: CAWSGGPPFSNQPQHF; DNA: TGTGCCTGGAGTGGGGGCCCACCCTTCAGCAATCAGCCCCAGCATTTT
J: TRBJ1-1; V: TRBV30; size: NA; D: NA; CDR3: CAWSVFHTEAFF; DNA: TGTGCCTGGAGTGTGTTCCACACTGAAGCTTTCTTT
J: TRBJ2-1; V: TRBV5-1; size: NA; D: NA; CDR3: CASSLAQSSYNEQFF; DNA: TGCGCCAGCAGCTTGGCTCAGAGCTCCTACAATGAGCAGTTCTTC
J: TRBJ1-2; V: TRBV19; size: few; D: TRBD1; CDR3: CASSWTGEDNYGYTF; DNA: TGTGCCAGTAGTTGGACAGGGGAAGATAACTATGGCTACACCTTC
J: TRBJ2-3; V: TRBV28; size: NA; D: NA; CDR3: CASSLYLAEGSTDTQYF; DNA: TGTGCCAGCAGTTTATACCTAGCTGAAGGTAGCACAGATACGCAGTATTTT
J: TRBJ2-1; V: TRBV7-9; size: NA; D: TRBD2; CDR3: CASNPSGTNEQFF; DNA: TGTGCCAGCAACCCTAGCGGGACCAATGAGCAGTTCTTC
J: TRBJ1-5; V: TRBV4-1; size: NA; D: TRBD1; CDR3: CASSFDRGNNQPQHF; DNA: TGCGCCAGCAGCTTCGACAGGGGGAACAATCAGCCCCAGCATTTT
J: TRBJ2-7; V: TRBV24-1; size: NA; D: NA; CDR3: CATSDLRRVRLGEQYF; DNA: TGTGCCACCAGTGATTTGAGGCGGGTTAGGCTCGGGGAGCAGTACTTC
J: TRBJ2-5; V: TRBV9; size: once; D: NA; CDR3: CASGSYETQYF; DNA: TGTGCCAGCGGGAGTTATGAGACCCAGTACTTC
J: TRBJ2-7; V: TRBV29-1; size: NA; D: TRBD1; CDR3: CSVVRGTGYSEQYF; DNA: TGCAGCGTTGTTAGAGGGACAGGGTATTCCGAGCAGTACTTC
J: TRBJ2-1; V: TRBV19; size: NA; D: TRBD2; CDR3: CASSNPGLAGVHEQFF; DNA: TGTGCCAGTAGCAACCCCGGACTAGCGGGAGTCCATGAGCAGTTCTTC
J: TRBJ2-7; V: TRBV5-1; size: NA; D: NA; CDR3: CASSLGQSTYEQYF; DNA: TGCGCCAGCAGCTTGGGGCAGTCAACCTACGAGCAGTACTTC
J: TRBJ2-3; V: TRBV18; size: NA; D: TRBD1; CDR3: CASSRTGGTDTQYF; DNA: TGTGCCAGCTCACGGACAGGGGGCACAGATACGCAGTATTTT
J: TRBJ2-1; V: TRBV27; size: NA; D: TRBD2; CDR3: CASSQTSATQQFF; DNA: TGTGCCAGCAGTCAGACTAGCGCAACCCAGCAGTTCTTC
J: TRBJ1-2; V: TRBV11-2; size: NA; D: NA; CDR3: CASSNLAGVNYGYTF; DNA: TGTGCCAGCAGCAATCTTGCAGGGGTTAACTATGGCTACACCTTC
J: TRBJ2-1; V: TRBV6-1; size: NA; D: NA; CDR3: CASSEARGRVSYNEQFF; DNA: TGTGCCAGCAGTGAAGCTCGTGGGAGAGTCTCCTACAATGAGCAGTTCTTC
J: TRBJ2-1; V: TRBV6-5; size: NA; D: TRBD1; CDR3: CASSYSGQGWYEQFF; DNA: TGTGCCAGCAGTTACTCGGGACAGGGGTGGTATGAGCAGTTCTTC
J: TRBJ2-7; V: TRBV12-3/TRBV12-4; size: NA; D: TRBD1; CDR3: CASSLRGQGTYF; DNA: TGTGCCAGCAGTTTAAGGGGACAGGGGACGTACTTC
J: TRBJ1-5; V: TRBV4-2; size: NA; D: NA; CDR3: CASSQESDQPQHF; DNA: TGTGCCAGCAGCCAAGAATCGGATCAGCCCCAGCATTTT
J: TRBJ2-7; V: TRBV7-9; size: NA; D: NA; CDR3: CASSRGSGREQYF; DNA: TGTGCCAGCAGCCGGGGTTCGGGGCGAGAGCAGTACTTC
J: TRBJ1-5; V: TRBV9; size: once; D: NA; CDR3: CVSSVGVTNQPQHF; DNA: TGTGTCAGCAGCGTCGGGGTGACCAATCAGCCCCAGCATTTT
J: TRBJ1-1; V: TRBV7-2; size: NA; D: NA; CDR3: CASSFRGNTEAFF; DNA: TGTGCCAGCAGCTTTAGAGGGAACACTGAAGCTTTCTTT